This is a list of T cell receptor beta chains from one sample in a study of cytomegalovirus exposure and HLA in healthy donors. Repertoires were generated with immunoSEQ multiplex PCR, while TCRdb's copy carries only in-frame clones and drops some. This sample has about 120,000 clones, with 74% found just once. Sequenced input: PBMCs. Receptor source: a human donor in good health. Both conserved end residues are part of each CDR3. A D gene is named only where the DNA matches it firmly. The size of a clone is reported for some rows only, either as once, few or many, or as a class for expanded clones.

d_gene: -; v_gene: TRBV19; abundance: -; j_gene: TRBJ1-5; CDR3aa: CASSRTADQPQHF; CDR3nt: TGTGCCAGTAGTAGGACAGCCGATCAGCCCCAGCATTTT
d_gene: -; v_gene: TRBV11-2; abundance: -; j_gene: TRBJ2-7; CDR3aa: CASSPTGLPYEQYF; CDR3nt: TGTGCCAGCAGCCCTACGGGACTCCCCTACGAGCAGTACTTC
d_gene: -; v_gene: TRBV7-2; abundance: -; j_gene: TRBJ2-2; CDR3aa: CASRNRGNTGELFF; CDR3nt: TGTGCCAGCCGGAACCGGGGAAACACCGGGGAGCTGTTTTTT
d_gene: -; v_gene: TRBV4-2; abundance: -; j_gene: TRBJ2-3; CDR3aa: CASSQTQGTDTQYF; CDR3nt: TGTGCCAGCAGCCAAACCCAGGGGACAGATACGCAGTATTTT
d_gene: TRBD1; v_gene: TRBV28; abundance: -; j_gene: TRBJ1-2; CDR3aa: CASQSPTGGSLLYGYTF; CDR3nt: TGTGCCAGCCAATCCCCCACAGGGGGCAGCTTATTATATGGCTACACCTTC
d_gene: -; v_gene: TRBV27; abundance: -; j_gene: TRBJ2-5; CDR3aa: CASTEHRPGGETQYF; CDR3nt: TGTGCCAGCACCGAACATAGGCCAGGAGGCGAGACCCAGTACTTC
d_gene: TRBD1; v_gene: TRBV5-1; abundance: -; j_gene: TRBJ1-6; CDR3aa: CASSQGQGYSPLHF; CDR3nt: TGCGCCAGCAGCCAGGGACAGGGGTATTCACCCCTCCACTTT
d_gene: TRBD2; v_gene: TRBV9; abundance: -; j_gene: TRBJ2-3; CDR3aa: CASSHPFGSGQPPNTDTQYF; CDR3nt: TGTGCCAGCAGCCACCCTTTTGGTAGCGGGCAACCACCTAACACAGATACGCAGTATTTT
d_gene: -; v_gene: TRBV20-1; abundance: -; j_gene: TRBJ2-1; CDR3aa: CSAGDFNEQFF; CDR3nt: TGCAGTGCTGGGGACTTCAATGAGCAGTTCTTC
d_gene: -; v_gene: TRBV7-2; abundance: -; j_gene: TRBJ2-7; CDR3aa: CASSLTSYEQYF; CDR3nt: TGTGCCAGCAGCTTGACTAGCTACGAGCAGTACTTC
d_gene: TRBD1; v_gene: TRBV5-1; abundance: -; j_gene: TRBJ1-2; CDR3aa: CASSSAGQGLGGYTF; CDR3nt: TGCGCCAGCAGCTCCGCGGGACAGGGCTTGGGTGGCTACACCTTC
d_gene: -; v_gene: TRBV7-2; abundance: once; j_gene: TRBJ1-3; CDR3aa: CASSLATVSSGNTIYF; CDR3nt: TGTGCCAGCAGCTTAGCAACGGTTAGCTCTGGAAACACCATATATTTT
d_gene: TRBD2; v_gene: TRBV6-5; abundance: once; j_gene: TRBJ2-3; CDR3aa: CASTSGGAYTQYF; CDR3nt: TGTGCCAGTACTAGCGGGGGGGCCTATACGCAGTATTTT
d_gene: -; v_gene: TRBV19; abundance: -; j_gene: TRBJ1-1; CDR3aa: CASSALGPMNTEAFF; CDR3nt: TGTGCCAGTAGTGCCCTGGGGCCGATGAACACTGAAGCTTTCTTT
d_gene: -; v_gene: TRBV5-1; abundance: -; j_gene: TRBJ1-6; CDR3aa: CASSLGVMDNSPLHF; CDR3nt: TGCGCCAGCAGCCTAGGGGTGATGGATAATTCACCCCTCCACTTT
d_gene: TRBD2; v_gene: TRBV6-1; abundance: once; j_gene: TRBJ2-2; CDR3aa: CASSGSRGLAEPTGELFF; CDR3nt: TGTGCCAGCAGTGGATCTAGGGGACTAGCGGAACCCACCGGGGAGCTGTTTTTT
d_gene: TRBD2; v_gene: TRBV7-2; abundance: -; j_gene: TRBJ2-7; CDR3aa: CASSLRTSGIYEQYF; CDR3nt: TGTGCCAGCAGCTTGAGGACTAGCGGGATCTACGAGCAGTACTTC
d_gene: TRBD1; v_gene: TRBV5-1; abundance: -; j_gene: TRBJ2-5; CDR3aa: CASSWSSKGASETQYF; CDR3nt: TGCGCCAGCAGCTGGTCTAGTAAGGGGGCGTCGGAGACCCAGTACTTC
d_gene: -; v_gene: TRBV4-2; abundance: once; j_gene: TRBJ2-5; CDR3aa: CASSQESALGTQYF; CDR3nt: TGTGCCAGCAGCCAAGAAAGCGCGCTAGGGACCCAGTACTTC
d_gene: TRBD1; v_gene: TRBV28; abundance: -; j_gene: TRBJ1-1; CDR3aa: CASSLYWTGGTTEAFF; CDR3nt: TGTGCCAGCAGTTTATACTGGACAGGGGGGACCACTGAAGCTTTCTTT
d_gene: -; v_gene: TRBV19; abundance: -; j_gene: TRBJ2-7; CDR3aa: CASSIGDIRVYEQYF; CDR3nt: TGTGCCAGTAGTATCGGGGATATTAGGGTCTACGAGCAGTACTTC
d_gene: -; v_gene: TRBV4-2; abundance: -; j_gene: TRBJ1-1; CDR3aa: CASSTGGTEAFF; CDR3nt: TGTGCCAGCAGCACGGGGGGGACTGAAGCTTTCTTT
d_gene: -; v_gene: TRBV2; abundance: -; j_gene: TRBJ1-4; CDR3aa: CASTRVTNEKLFF; CDR3nt: TGTGCCAGCACGCGGGTAACTAATGAAAAACTGTTTTTT
d_gene: TRBD2; v_gene: TRBV29-1; abundance: -; j_gene: TRBJ2-7; CDR3aa: CSVGLAGYEQYF; CDR3nt: TGCAGCGTGGGACTAGCGGGGTACGAGCAGTACTTC
d_gene: TRBD1; v_gene: TRBV7-2; abundance: -; j_gene: TRBJ2-1; CDR3aa: CASSLVPGQGANEQFF; CDR3nt: TGTGCCAGCAGCTTAGTCCCAGGACAGGGGGCTAATGAGCAGTTCTTC
d_gene: -; v_gene: TRBV6-1; abundance: -; j_gene: TRBJ1-1; CDR3aa: CASSVPQGLDTEAFF; CDR3nt: TGTGCCAGCAGTGTTCCACAGGGTTTGGACACTGAAGCTTTCTTT
d_gene: -; v_gene: TRBV29-1; abundance: -; j_gene: TRBJ1-2; CDR3aa: CSVEEGSWGANYGYTF; CDR3nt: TGCAGCGTTGAAGAGGGGTCGTGGGGGGCTAACTATGGCTACACCTTC
d_gene: -; v_gene: TRBV19; abundance: -; j_gene: TRBJ2-2; CDR3aa: CASRLVSGELFF; CDR3nt: TGTGCCTCGAGACTAGTCTCCGGGGAGCTGTTTTTT
d_gene: TRBD1; v_gene: TRBV30; abundance: -; j_gene: TRBJ1-6; CDR3aa: CAWRYTLPGQGAMIRNSPLHF; CDR3nt: TGTGCCTGGAGATATACACTTCCGGGACAGGGGGCGATGATAAGGAACTCACCCCTCCACTTT
d_gene: -; v_gene: TRBV30; abundance: -; j_gene: TRBJ2-2; CDR3aa: CAWKRVNTGELFF; CDR3nt: TGTGCCTGGAAGCGGGTAAACACCGGGGAGCTGTTTTTT
d_gene: -; v_gene: TRBV7-9; abundance: -; j_gene: TRBJ1-1; CDR3aa: CSSSLGRGEAFF; CDR3nt: TGTTCCAGCAGCTTAGGCAGGGGCGAAGCTTTCTTT
d_gene: TRBD1; v_gene: TRBV5-1; abundance: -; j_gene: TRBJ2-2; CDR3aa: CASSLAGTGVGELFF; CDR3nt: TGCGCCAGCAGCTTGGCGGGGACAGGGGTCGGGGAGCTGTTTTTT
d_gene: TRBD1; v_gene: TRBV2; abundance: -; j_gene: TRBJ2-2; CDR3aa: CASGTVPGTTGELFF; CDR3nt: TGTGCCAGCGGGACAGTTCCTGGGACCACCGGGGAGCTGTTTTTT
d_gene: -; v_gene: TRBV28; abundance: -; j_gene: TRBJ2-5; CDR3aa: CASSFIDQETQYF; CDR3nt: TGTGCCAGCAGTTTTATAGATCAAGAGACCCAGTACTTC
d_gene: -; v_gene: TRBV18; abundance: -; j_gene: TRBJ2-7; CDR3aa: CASSSAWGVRTYEQYF; CDR3nt: TGTGCCAGCTCATCCGCGTGGGGGGTCAGAACCTACGAGCAGTACTTC
d_gene: TRBD1; v_gene: TRBV5-1; abundance: once; j_gene: TRBJ2-7; CDR3aa: CASSLLSRGQDEQYF; CDR3nt: TGCGCCAGCAGCTTGTTGTCCAGGGGGCAAGACGAGCAGTACTTC
d_gene: TRBD1; v_gene: TRBV5-1; abundance: -; j_gene: TRBJ2-7; CDR3aa: CASSSIGQGTYEQYF; CDR3nt: TGCGCCAGCAGCTCAATCGGACAGGGAACCTACGAGCAGTACTTC
d_gene: -; v_gene: TRBV5-4; abundance: -; j_gene: TRBJ2-7; CDR3aa: CASSLGRGPGEQYF; CDR3nt: TGTGCCAGCAGCTTGGGAAGAGGGCCCGGGGAGCAGTACTTC
d_gene: -; v_gene: TRBV28; abundance: -; j_gene: TRBJ1-2; CDR3aa: CASSLESGQGVFYGYTF; CDR3nt: TGTGCCAGCAGTTTGGAGTCAGGCCAGGGCGTTTTCTATGGCTACACCTTC
d_gene: TRBD1; v_gene: TRBV6-6; abundance: few; j_gene: TRBJ1-1; CDR3aa: CASSYVGTGTTEAFF; CDR3nt: TGTGCCAGCAGTTATGTCGGGACAGGGACCACTGAAGCTTTCTTT
d_gene: TRBD1; v_gene: TRBV28; abundance: many; j_gene: TRBJ1-1; CDR3aa: CASSGQGRAEAFF; CDR3nt: TGTGCCAGCAGCGGACAGGGGAGGGCTGAAGCTTTCTTT
d_gene: -; v_gene: TRBV15; abundance: -; j_gene: TRBJ1-1; CDR3aa: CATSREEGGSAEAFF; CDR3nt: TGTGCCACCAGCAGAGAGGAGGGAGGAAGCGCTGAAGCTTTCTTT
d_gene: -; v_gene: TRBV19; abundance: -; j_gene: TRBJ2-7; CDR3aa: CASRTTGNPSYEQYF; CDR3nt: TGTGCCAGTAGAACCACAGGGAACCCCTCCTACGAGCAGTACTTC
d_gene: TRBD1; v_gene: TRBV28; abundance: once; j_gene: TRBJ1-2; CDR3aa: CASSLYGTADYGYTF; CDR3nt: TGTGCCAGCAGTTTATACGGGACAGCCGACTATGGCTACACCTTC
d_gene: -; v_gene: TRBV4-1; abundance: -; j_gene: TRBJ1-4; CDR3aa: CASSQLRGGNEKLFF; CDR3nt: TGCGCCAGCAGTCAATTACGGGGGGGGAATGAAAAACTGTTTTTT
d_gene: TRBD2; v_gene: TRBV9; abundance: once; j_gene: TRBJ2-1; CDR3aa: CASSVEEQGLAGGHEQFF; CDR3nt: TGTGCCAGCAGCGTAGAGGAACAGGGACTAGCGGGAGGCCATGAGCAGTTCTTC
d_gene: -; v_gene: TRBV28; abundance: -; j_gene: TRBJ2-7; CDR3aa: CASSQGYEQYF; CDR3nt: TGTGCCAGCAGTCAGGGGTACGAGCAGTACTTC
d_gene: TRBD1; v_gene: TRBV28; abundance: -; j_gene: TRBJ2-4; CDR3aa: CASSRRGGWENIQYF; CDR3nt: TGTGCCAGCAGCCGTCGAGGGGGCTGGGAAAACATTCAGTACTTC
d_gene: -; v_gene: TRBV5-6; abundance: -; j_gene: TRBJ1-5; CDR3aa: CASSLAGSNQPQHF; CDR3nt: TGTGCCAGCAGCTTGGCCGGTAGCAATCAGCCCCAGCATTTT
d_gene: TRBD1; v_gene: TRBV4-3; abundance: few; j_gene: TRBJ1-6; CDR3aa: CASSNRGNSPLHF; CDR3nt: TGCGCCAGCTCCAACAGGGGAAATTCACCCCTCCACTTT